This T cell receptor beta chain was found in a study of CD8+CD57+ T cells in acquired aplastic anemia (dated by TCRdb to 2016 to 2018). The study in broad terms: A mean of about 3.2 ug of DNA, ranging from about 0.17 to 30 ug, was extracted from sorted CD4+ and CD8+ cells. A CD8+CD57+ expansion meant a frequency higher than the mean frequency seen in healthy subjects. Results and caveats for the whole study, not just this receptor: Between patients and healthy controls, no significant difference in CD8+ Simpson's diversity was found (P=0.060). Twenty-nine CD8+ CDR3 sequences were found in both patients and controls but appeared to be highly expressed in patients and within the immunodominant clones of the patients.

Profiling of TCR beta VDJ combinations and CDR3 sequences used genomic DNA as the template. TCR repertoire sequencing was run on an Illumina HiSeq 2000. The paper's processing steps were these. Repertoires were assessed using TRBV/TRBJ rearrangement plots, CDR3 size and DJ length profiles, and Simpson's diversity index. Whichever DNA sequence was most abundant in the deep sequencing data was defined as the immunodominant clone. CDR3 amino acid sequences were checked for sharing across subjects and were also compared against the VDJdb database and published repertoires. TCRdb reprocessed the public reads (quality trimming at Q25 with fastp, clone calling with MiXCR) and kept in-frame beta chains. For every CDR3 protein sequence, its rows merge into one entry that carries the most common genes and DNA. The V and J calls were not made by the authors but by TCRdb's processing. In this sample the table shows about 180,000 distinct CDR3 sequences, roughly 65% of which occur a single time. The ten largest account for approximately 46% of the sample.

The patients picked for sequencing were ones in whom flow cytometry had shown an expansion of CD8+CD57+ cells. Every patient had severe acquired aplastic anemia, diagnosed using the International Study of Aplastic Anemia and Agranulocytosis and Camitta criteria. At the time blood was sampled, none of the patients had received any therapy. In this study, sorted CD4+ and CD8+ T cells from the blood of healthy subjects and of severe aplastic anemia patients had their TCR repertoires deep-sequenced. In the USA, patient enrollment took place under clinicaltrials.gov protocols 00001620, 01623167, 00001397, 00071045, 00081523 and 00961064. Ficoll-Paque density gradient centrifugation was used to isolate peripheral blood mononuclear cells. CD4+ and CD8+ T cells were sorted by FACS or magnetic beads before DNA extraction. As to this clonotype: There is no known antigen for this receptor. Nothing much larger sits one base from this clone, and base qualities are not available.

CDR1 is given as DFQATT and CDR2 as SNEGSKA, both from the germline V gene (reference sequence). V loses 6 bases of germline sequence and J loses 8 bases, and the interval between the two ends is 23 bases. The CDR3, cysteine through phenylalanine, is 15 amino acids long. Only the CDR3 portion is preserved as DNA: 45 bases, with reading frame beginning at the first base. The chain joins TRBV20-1 to TRBJ2-1; the D segment is perhaps TRBD1 or TRBD2, each sharing 5 matched bases. This TCR was sampled from a human donor with aplastic anemia. Sequenced material: sorted CD4+, CD8+, or CD8+CD57+ T cells (not recorded which) from PBMCs. The nucleotide sequence is given as TGCAGTGCGAACTCCGGGACGGGCTTAACCTATGAGCAGTTCTTC. It codes for CSANSGTGLTYEQFF.